This T cell receptor beta chain is drawn from a study of post-analysis software for immune sequencing data. Points from the study as a whole: Among roughly 5 TRBV segments more frequent in patients than controls were TRBV5-6, TRBV5-1 and TRBV20-1.

The CDR3 consists of 12 residues. Germline loops: CDR1 DFQATT, CDR2 SNEGSKA (reference sequence). V lost 6 bases and J 7 bases, leaving 13 bases between the germline ends. Notes on this clonotype: Antigen unknown.

The library was made from cDNA and included unique molecular identifiers. A single record per CDR3 protein comes from TCRdb applying MiXCR to the PCR reads. Of 650,000 to 850,000 distinct CDR3 sequences in the sample, under 60% were seen once. The sequencing sample was made of blood. The receptor comes from a girl aged 10 to 17 with multiple sclerosis. This chain joins TRBV20-1 and TRBJ1-5, with D maybe TRBD1 (6 bases). The CDR3 sequence is CSANRDWQPQHF. CDR3 nucleotide sequence: TGCAGTGCCAACAGGGATTGGCAGCCCCAGCATTTT.